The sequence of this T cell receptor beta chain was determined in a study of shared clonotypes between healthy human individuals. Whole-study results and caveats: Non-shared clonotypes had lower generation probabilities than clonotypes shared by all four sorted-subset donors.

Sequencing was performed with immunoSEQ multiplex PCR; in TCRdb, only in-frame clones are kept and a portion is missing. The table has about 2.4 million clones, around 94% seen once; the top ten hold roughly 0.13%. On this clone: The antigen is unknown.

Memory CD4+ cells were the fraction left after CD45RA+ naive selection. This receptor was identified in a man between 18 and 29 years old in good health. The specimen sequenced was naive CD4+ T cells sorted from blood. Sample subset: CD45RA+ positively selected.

The CDR3 nucleotides are TGTGCCTGGAGTTGGGGACAGGGCAACGAGCAGTACTTC. The encoded protein is CAWSWGQGNEQYF. The chain combines TRBV30 with TRBJ2-7, with 9 bases aligning to TRBD1. V was clipped by 2 bases and J by 5 bases; unmatched bases: 4. This CDR3 is built from 13 residues. From germline, CDR1 is GTSNPN and CDR2 SVGIG (reference sequence).